The next 25 T cell receptor beta chains were all read from a single sample in a study of T cells in Graves' hyperthyroidism and ophthalmopathy. Amplified TCR beta CDR3 regions came from RNA transcripts. The HTBI primer set drove a first-round RT-PCR of the TCR CDR3. TCRdb redid the calling of the multiplex PCR reads with MiXCR, one entry per CDR3 protein. The table lists hundreds of thousands of distinct CDR3 sequences, approximately 18% of them singletons. Sequencing was performed on blood. The receptors derive from a man between 50 and 59 years old with Graves' ophthalmopathy.

This clonotype occurred a few times. The chain links TRBV29-1 to TRBJ2-5, with 8 nucleotides matching TRBD1. Germline CDR1 is SQVTM and CDR2 is ANQGSEA. CDR3 length: 14 amino acids. Trimming cost V 6 bases and J 4 bases; bases outside gene matches: 10. The CDR3 here is CSVDRQGKVETQYF. The CDR3 DNA reads TGCAGCGTGGACAGACAGGGGAAGGTAGAGACCCAGTACTTC. Filled out from reference TRBV29-1 and TRBJ2-5, the complete variable domain reads SAVISQKPSRDICQRGTSLTIQCQVDSQVTMMFWYRQQPGQSLTLIATANQGSEATYESGFVIDKFPISRPNLTFSTLTVSNMSPEDSSIYLCSVDRQGKVETQYFGPGTRLLVL.

The CDR3 nucleotides read TGTGCCAGCAGGCCCAAGGGGGTAATTCCACGCACAGATACGCAGTATTTT. This encodes CASRPKGVIPRTDTQYF. The chain joins TRBV27 to TRBJ2-3, with TRBD1 as a possible D gene (6 bases). Trimming removed 6 bases at V and 1 base at J, with 20 bases between. The CDR3 spans 17 residues. Germline lookup yields CDR1 MNHEY and CDR2 SMNVEV (reference sequence).

This clonotype was counted ten times or more. The chain links TRBV11-2 to TRBJ2-1; D remains unclear. Germline V gene sequence: CDR1 SGHAT, CDR2 FQNNGV. V lost 4 bases to trimming and J lost 12 bases, with 10 bases between them. The length of the CDR3 is 11 residues. The CDR3 spells CASSSKWGQFF. CDR3 nucleotides: TGTGCCAGCAGCTCGAAGTGGGGGCAGTTCTTC. The full variable domain, rest sourced from reference TRBV11-2 and TRBJ2-1, is EAGVAQSPRYKIIEKRQSVAFWCNPISGHATLYWYQQILGQGPKLLIQFQNNGVVDDSQLPKDRFSAERLKGVDSTLKIQPAKLEDSAVYLCASSSKWGQFFGPGTRLTVL.

V and J are TRBV7-3 and TRBJ2-7; tentative D call: TRBD1 (5 bases). V lost 3 bases and J 3 bases, leaving 9 bases between the germline ends. The CDR3 consists of 13 residues. In germline, CDR1 is SGHTA, CDR2 FQGTGA. Here the CDR3 DNA reads TGTGCCAGCAGCTTGGACACCTTCTACGAGCAGTACTTC. This gives the protein CASSLDTFYEQYF.

Many counts were recorded for this clonotype. V gene TRBV11-1 combines with J gene TRBJ2-7, with D perhaps matching TRBD2 (6 bases). The CDR3 is 15 residues long. V lost 1 base and J lost 4, with 14 bases in between. CDR1 and CDR2 from the germline V gene are SGHAT and FQDESV (reference sequence). CDR3 nucleotide sequence: TGTGCCAGCAGCTTAGGTGGGGCGCGGGAATACGAGCAGTACTTC. This encodes CASSLGGAREYEQYF.

This clonotype occurred a few times. The chain recombines TRBV29-1 with TRBJ1-1; perhaps TRBD1 as D (5 bases). This CDR3 has 14 residues. Germline V gene sequence: CDR1 SQVTM, CDR2 ANQGSEA. The ends were cut back, 5 bases at V and 1 base at J, with 14 bases in the middle. The CDR3 sequence: CSVLIRDSNTEAFF. The CDR3 DNA sequence: TGCAGCGTTCTAATCAGGGATTCGAACACTGAAGCTTTCTTT. The entire variable domain, with the rest obtained from reference TRBV29-1 and TRBJ1-1, is as follows: SAVISQKPSRDICQRGTSLTIQCQVDSQVTMMFWYRQQPGQSLTLIATANQGSEATYESGFVIDKFPISRPNLTFSTLTVSNMSPEDSSIYLCSVLIRDSNTEAFFGQGTRLTVV.

The V call is TRBV28, the J call TRBJ1-3; TRBD1 agrees at 7 bases. After removal of 7 bases from V and 4 bases from J, the junction contained 7 bases not matched to a gene. Germline V gene data show CDR1 as MDHEN and CDR2 as SYDVKM. The CDR3 runs 14 residues. Here the CDR3 reads CASTTGTAGNTIYF. CDR3 DNA sequence: TGTGCCAGCACCACCGGGACAGCCGGAAACACCATATATTTT.

This clonotype was detected many times. J is TRBJ2-1 and V is TRBV27; D is uncertain. The CDR3 consists of 15 residues. Germline CDR1 reads MNHEY; CDR2 reads SMNVEV (reference sequence). The ends were cut back, 2 bases at V and 2 bases at J, with 10 bases in the middle. CDR3: CASSLIASPYNEQFF. The CDR3 DNA reads TGTGCCAGCAGTTTAATCGCATCCCCCTACAATGAGCAGTTCTTC.

There are a few counts of this clonotype. J is TRBJ1-1 and V is TRBV28, with D possibly matching TRBD1 (5 bases). V lost 6 bases and J 2 bases, leaving 16 bases between the germline ends. Looked up from germline, CDR1 is MDHEN and CDR2 is SYDVKM. The CDR3 is 15 amino acids. The CDR3 DNA sequence: TGTGCCAGCAGGTCCCCGACGGGACCAAACACTGAAGCTTTCTTT. It translates to CASRSPTGPNTEAFF.

V and J are TRBV27 and TRBJ1-1; D unclear. The CDR3 runs 14 residues. Trimming removed 4 bases at V and 1 base at J, with 10 bases between. The germline gives CDR1 MNHEY, CDR2 SMNVEV (reference sequence). In nucleotides, the CDR3 is TGTGCCAGCAGTTACCTCGCTTCGAACACTGAAGCTTTCTTT. This sequence encodes CASSYLASNTEAFF.

This clonotype was found many times. The rearrangement uses TRBV11-1 and TRBJ2-1, with D possibly being TRBD1 or TRBD2 (5 bases each). Trimming removed 2 bases from V and 4 bases from J, with 12 bases in between. The CDR3 runs to 15 residues. Germline V gives CDR1 SGHAT, CDR2 FQDESV (reference sequence). This CDR3 reads CASSLNPGTYNEQFF. In nucleotides, the CDR3 is TGTGCCAGCAGCTTAAATCCGGGGACGTACAATGAGCAGTTCTTC.

This clonotype was seen repeatedly, ten times or more. The chain has TRBV9 and TRBJ2-7, with D tentatively TRBD2 (6 bases). V was trimmed by 0 bases and J by 2 bases, leaving 12 bases between them. Germline CDR1 and CDR2: SGDLS and YYNGEE. The CDR3 consists of 15 residues. The CDR3 sequence is CASSVEGSGPYEQYF. CDR3 in DNA: TGTGCCAGCAGCGTAGAGGGTAGCGGACCCTACGAGCAGTACTTC.

This chain joins TRBV20-1 and TRBJ2-1, with D tentatively TRBD1 (6 bases). Germline CDR1 is DFQATT and CDR2 is SNEGSKA (reference sequence). The V and J ends lost 1 base and 0 bases respectively, with 10 bases between them. The CDR3 spans 15 residues. CDR3 DNA: TGCAGTGCTAGAGCGCAGGGGAGCTCCTACAATGAGCAGTTCTTC. This codes for CSARAQGSSYNEQFF.

The chain recombines TRBV28 with TRBJ2-7, with D perhaps TRBD1 (5 bases). The CDR3 runs to 13 residues. The ends were cut back, 6 bases at V and 4 bases at J, with 13 bases in the middle. Germline V CDR1 and CDR2: MDHEN, SYDVKM. The CDR3 DNA reads TGTGCCAGCAGCCCAGGGCAGGAATACGAGCAGTACTTC. Its translation is CASSPGQEYEQYF.

The CDR3 spells CASSIPWQGAPNYGYTF. The CDR3 nucleotides are TGTGCCAGTAGTATCCCCTGGCAGGGGGCGCCTAACTATGGCTACACCTTC. This rearrangement joins TRBV19 to TRBJ1-2; 8 bases align to TRBD1. V lost 3 bases to trimming and J lost 0 bases; unmatched junction nucleotides: 9. The CDR3 extends over 17 amino acids. Germline loops: CDR1 LNHDA, CDR2 SQIVND (reference sequence).

This clonotype was detected ten times or more. This rearrangement joins TRBV12-3 or TRBV12-4 to TRBJ2-5, with TRBD1 identical over 9 bases. The CDR3 has 17 residues. V gave up 7 bases and J gave up 1 base; unmatched junction bases: 13. The CDR3 here is CASTVGQGKGAQETQYF. DNA of the CDR3: TGTGCCAGCACCGTCGGACAGGGGAAGGGGGCCCAAGAGACCCAGTACTTC.

V gene TRBV29-1 combines with J gene TRBJ2-7, with 7 bases matching TRBD1. J was trimmed by 4 bases and V by 7 bases; bases with no gene match: 7. The CDR3 is made up of 12 amino acids. The V gene's germline CDR1 is SQVTM and CDR2 ANQGSEA. The CDR3 nucleotides read TGCAGCGCCGTGAGGGGGCAGTACGAGCAGTACTTC. Protein product: CSAVRGQYEQYF.

This clonotype was recorded many times. The DNA for the CDR3 is TGTGCCAGCAGCGACCGTCGGGACTACGTAGATACGCAGTATTTT. Amino acid sequence: CASSDRRDYVDTQYF. The chain joins TRBV7-2 to TRBJ2-3, with 7 bases fitting TRBD2. The CDR3 is 15 residues long. Unmatched junction bases numbered 10, after V lost 5 bases and J lost 5 bases. Per the germline V gene, CDR1 is SGHTA and CDR2 is FQGNSA.

Ten or more counts support this clonotype. This chain links TRBV7-6 with TRBJ2-3; tentatively, D is TRBD1 (7 bases). V lost 5 bases, J lost 2 bases, and 20 bases lay in between. The CDR3 runs to 17 residues. Germline CDR1 SGHVS, CDR2 FNYEAQ. CDR3 sequence reads: CASSLSWAGQTTDTQYF. CDR3 in DNA: TGTGCCAGCAGCCTATCCTGGGCGGGACAGACCACAGATACGCAGTATTTT.

The table lists this clonotype with many counts. This chain connects TRBV15 to TRBJ2-3; D remains ambiguous. Trimming stripped 0 bases from V and 3 bases from J, with 4 bases between. The CDR3 covers 13 residues. The germline V gene has CDR1 LNHNV and CDR2 YYDKDF (reference sequence). In DNA form, the CDR3 reads TGTGCCACCAGCAGAGACAGGACAGATACGCAGTATTTT. It specifies CATSRDRTDTQYF. Full variable domain (rest looked up from reference TRBV15 and TRBJ2-3): DAMVIQNPRYQVTQFGKPVTLSCSQTLNHNVMYWYQQKSSQAPKLLFHYYDKDFNNEADTPDNFQSRRPNTSFCFLDIRSPGLGDTAMYLCATSRDRTDTQYFGPGTRLTVL.

This clonotype was counted only a few times. J is TRBJ2-4 and V is TRBV6-1, with 10 bases fitting TRBD2. This CDR3 contains 17 residues. Looked up from germline, CDR1 is MNHNS and CDR2 is SASEGT. V lost 3 bases and J lost 2; bases outside the gene matches: 7. The CDR3 bases are TGTGCCAGCAGTGATAGAGCGGGAGGGGGGACCAAAAACATTCAGTACTTC. This encodes CASSDRAGGGTKNIQYF.

V gene TRBV6-5 combines with J gene TRBJ2-5; unclear D gene. The CDR3 extends over 13 amino acids. Trimming stripped 0 bases from V and 7 bases from J, with 9 bases between. Germline V gene sequence: CDR1 MNHEY, CDR2 SVGAGI. CDR3: CASSYSIPGTQYF. The CDR3 DNA follows: TGTGCCAGCAGTTACTCGATACCGGGGACCCAGTACTTC.

This clonotype was recorded many times. The chain couples TRBV24-1 to TRBJ1-2, with D perhaps matching TRBD1 (6 bases). The length of the CDR3 is 14 residues. Germline CDR1 is KGHDR and CDR2 is SFDVKD. V was trimmed by 5 bases and J by 1 base, leaving 10 bases between them. CDR3 in amino acids: CATSVTGFNYGYTF. DNA of the CDR3: TGTGCCACCAGTGTCACAGGGTTTAACTATGGCTACACCTTC.

In its sample, this clonotype was seen many times. The rearrangement joins TRBV6-6 to TRBJ1-2; 8 nucleotides align to TRBD1. CDR3 size: 15 residues. Germline V CDR1 and CDR2: MNHNY, SVGAGI (reference sequence). V was pared by 1 base and J by 2 bases, with 3 bases of the junction left unmatched. The CDR3 coding sequence is TGTGCCAGCAGTTACTGGACAGGGACGAACTATGGCTACACCTTC. Translating gives CASSYWTGTNYGYTF.

This clonotype was counted ten times or more. This chain uses TRBV5-1 with TRBJ2-2; possibly TRBD2 for D (5 bases). Trimming took off 2 bases at V and 6 bases at J, with 11 bases between the two ends. The CDR3 contains 14 residues. The V gene's germline CDR1 is SGHRS and CDR2 YFSETQ. In DNA, the CDR3 is TGCGCCAGCAGCTTTAGCGTTACCTCCGGGGAGCTGTTTTTT. Translating gives CASSFSVTSGELFF.